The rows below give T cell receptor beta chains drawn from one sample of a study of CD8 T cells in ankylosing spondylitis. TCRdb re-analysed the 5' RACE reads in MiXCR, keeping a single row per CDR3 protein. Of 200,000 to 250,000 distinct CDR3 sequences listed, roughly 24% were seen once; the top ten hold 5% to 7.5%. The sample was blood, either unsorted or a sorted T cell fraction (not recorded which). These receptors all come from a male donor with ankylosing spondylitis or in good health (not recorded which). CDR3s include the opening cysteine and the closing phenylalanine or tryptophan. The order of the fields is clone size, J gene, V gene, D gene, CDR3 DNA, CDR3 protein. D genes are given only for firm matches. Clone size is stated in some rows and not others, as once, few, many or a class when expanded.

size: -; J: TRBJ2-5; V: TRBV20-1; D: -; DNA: TGCAGTGCCTTCCCCGGAGGCCAAGAGACCCAGTACTTC; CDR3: CSAFPGGQETQYF
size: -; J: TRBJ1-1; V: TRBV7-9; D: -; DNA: TGTGCCAGCAGCTTATCCGGGCCAATGAACACTGAAGCTTTCTTT; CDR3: CASSLSGPMNTEAFF
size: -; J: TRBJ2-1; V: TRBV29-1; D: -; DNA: TGCAGCGTTGCTATGCGGGATCGTTACAATGAGCAGTTCTTC; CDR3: CSVAMRDRYNEQFF
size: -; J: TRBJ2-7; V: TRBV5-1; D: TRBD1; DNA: TGCGCCAGCAGCACGGACAGGGTCGTGCAGTACTTC; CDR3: CASSTDRVVQYF
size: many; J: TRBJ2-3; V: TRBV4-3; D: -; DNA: TGCGCCAGCAGCCAAGGACGGGGGCGGATCACAGATACGCAGTATTTT; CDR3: CASSQGRGRITDTQYF
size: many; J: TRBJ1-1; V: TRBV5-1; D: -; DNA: TGCGCCAGCAGCTTGGGGGGCAGAGGGATGAACACTGAAGCTTTCTTT; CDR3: CASSLGGRGMNTEAFF
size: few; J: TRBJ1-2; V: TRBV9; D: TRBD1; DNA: TGTGCCAGCAGCGGACAGGGAGGTGGTGACTATGGCTACACCTTC; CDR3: CASSGQGGGDYGYTF
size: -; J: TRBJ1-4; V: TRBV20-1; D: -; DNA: TGCAGTGCTGGAATCAGGGGCGCGGGAGAAAAACTGTTTTTT; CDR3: CSAGIRGAGEKLFF
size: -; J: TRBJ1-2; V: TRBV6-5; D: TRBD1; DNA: TGTGCCAGCAGTAACGGACAGGGAAACTATGGCTACACCTTC; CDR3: CASSNGQGNYGYTF
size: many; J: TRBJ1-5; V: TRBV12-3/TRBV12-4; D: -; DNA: TGTGCCAGCAGTTTCAATTTGGGGCAGCCCCAGCATTTT; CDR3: CASSFNLGQPQHF
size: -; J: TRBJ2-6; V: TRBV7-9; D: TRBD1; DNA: TGTGCCAGCAGCGACCGGGACAGGGGGGCCAACGTCCTGACTTTC; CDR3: CASSDRDRGANVLTF
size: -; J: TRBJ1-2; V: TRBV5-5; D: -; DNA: TGTGCCAGCAGCTTGGCTGTTGGAGCTAACTATGGCTACACCTTC; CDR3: CASSLAVGANYGYTF
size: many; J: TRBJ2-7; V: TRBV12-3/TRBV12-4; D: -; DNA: TGTGCCAGCAGTTCCCGTTGGGACTACGAGCAGTACTTC; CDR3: CASSSRWDYEQYF
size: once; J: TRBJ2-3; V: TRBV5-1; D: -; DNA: TGCGCCAGCAGCTTGGCATTGAGCCGCACAGATACGCAGTATTTT; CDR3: CASSLALSRTDTQYF
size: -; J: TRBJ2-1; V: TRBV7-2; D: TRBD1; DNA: TGTGCCAGCAGCCTAGGACAGGGTCCCTACAATGAGCAGTTCTTC; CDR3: CASSLGQGPYNEQFF
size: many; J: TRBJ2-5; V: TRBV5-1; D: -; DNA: TGCGCCAGCAGCTTGGTGGCAGGAGAGACCCAGTACTTC; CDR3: CASSLVAGETQYF
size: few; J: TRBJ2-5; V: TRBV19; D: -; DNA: TGTGCCAGTAGTATGCCCAGGGCGAAAGAGACCCAGTACTTC; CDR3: CASSMPRAKETQYF
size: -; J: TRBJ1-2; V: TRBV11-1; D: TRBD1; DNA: TGTGCCAGCAGCTTCCGGACAGGGACGGGCTATGGCTACACCTTC; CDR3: CASSFRTGTGYGYTF
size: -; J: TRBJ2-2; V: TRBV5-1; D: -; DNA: TGCGCCAGCAGCTTTGAGGGGAGAGGGACCGGGGAGCTGTTTTTT; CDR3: CASSFEGRGTGELFF
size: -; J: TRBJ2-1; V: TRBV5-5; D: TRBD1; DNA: TGTGCCAGCAGCGGAACACAGGGGAACTACAATGAGCAGTTCTTC; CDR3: CASSGTQGNYNEQFF
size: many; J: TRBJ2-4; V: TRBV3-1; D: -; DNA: TGTGCCAGCAGCCAGAGGGATGCCAAAAACATTCAGTACTTC; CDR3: CASSQRDAKNIQYF
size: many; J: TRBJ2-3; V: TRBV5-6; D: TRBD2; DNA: TGTGCCAGCAGCTTTAGCGGGACGGGAGATACGCAGTATTTT; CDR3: CASSFSGTGDTQYF
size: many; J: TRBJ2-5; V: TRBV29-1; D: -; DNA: TGCAGCGTTGGACTCCAGTTGGGAGAGACCCAGTACTTC; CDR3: CSVGLQLGETQYF
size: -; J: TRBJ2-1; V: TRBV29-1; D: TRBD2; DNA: TGCAGCGTTGGTTGGCGGGAGGATTACAATGAGCAGTTCTTC; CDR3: CSVGWREDYNEQFF
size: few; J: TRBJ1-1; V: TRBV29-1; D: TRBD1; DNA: TGCAGCGTGGACAGGGGGCGCGTGGGGAACACTGAAGCTTTCTTT; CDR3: CSVDRGRVGNTEAFF
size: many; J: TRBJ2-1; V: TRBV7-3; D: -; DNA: TGTGCCAGCAGCCCCGGGCCCTTCGGGGAGCAGTTCTTC; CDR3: CASSPGPFGEQFF
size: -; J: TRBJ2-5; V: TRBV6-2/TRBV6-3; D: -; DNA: TGTGCCAGCAGCCCGTGGGGGGAAGAGACCCAGTACTTC; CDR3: CASSPWGEETQYF
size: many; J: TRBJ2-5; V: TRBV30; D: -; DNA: TGTGCCTGGAACACCCGGCGGGAGACCCAGTACTTC; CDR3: CAWNTRRETQYF
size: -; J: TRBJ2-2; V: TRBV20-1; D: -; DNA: TGCAGTGCTAGAGATTTCCAGGGTGCATCGCGAACCGGGGAGCTGTTTTTT; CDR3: CSARDFQGASRTGELFF
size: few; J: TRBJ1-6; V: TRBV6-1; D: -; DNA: TGTGCCAGCAGTCCCTCTAGACAGGCTGATAATTCACCCCTCCACTTT; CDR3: CASSPSRQADNSPLHF
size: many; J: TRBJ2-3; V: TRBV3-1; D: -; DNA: TGTGCCAGCAGCCCCCGAGATATCACAGATACGCAGTATTTT; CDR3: CASSPRDITDTQYF
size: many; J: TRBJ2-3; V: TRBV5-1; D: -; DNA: TGCGCCAGCAGCTTGGGTAGGGCCTACTACAGCCCTCAGCAGTATTTT; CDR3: CASSLGRAYYSPQQYF
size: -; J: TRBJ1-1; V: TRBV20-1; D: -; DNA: TGCAGTGCTAAAGACGGACGGAGGAACACTGAAGCTTTCTTT; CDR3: CSAKDGRRNTEAFF
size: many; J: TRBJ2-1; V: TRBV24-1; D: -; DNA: TGTGCCACCAGCCTCCCGATGGGTAATGAGCAGTTCTTC; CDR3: CATSLPMGNEQFF
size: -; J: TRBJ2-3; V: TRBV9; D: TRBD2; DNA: TGTGCCAGCAGCGTAGGACCTAGCGGCTACACAGATACGCAGTATTTT; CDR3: CASSVGPSGYTDTQYF